Below are 27 T cell receptor beta chains sequenced from a single sample in a study of blood T cell repertoires in COVID-19. Generated by immunoSEQ multiplex PCR, the TCRdb table keeps only in-frame clones and is missing some. The table lists more than 35,000 clones, roughly 90% of them singletons. Sequencing was performed on peripheral blood. The receptor source for this set is a human donor in a cohort sampled during active COVID-19.

V gene TRBV6-4 combines with J gene TRBJ2-2; TRBD1 is a possible D gene (6 bases). The CDR3 has 14 amino acids. CDR1 and CDR2 (germline): MRHNA, SNTAGT. Deletions cut 6 bases from V and 5 bases from J, with 13 bases between. CDR3 nucleotides: TGTGCCAGCAGCGGGGAACAGGGAACCGGGGAGCTGTTTTTT. This sequence encodes CASSGEQGTGELFF.

The V call is TRBV2, the J call TRBJ1-1; the D gene is possibly TRBD1 (5 bases). Trimming took 5 bases from V and 1 from J, leaving 8 bases between them. CDR1 and CDR2 (germline): SNHLY, FYNNEI. The CDR3 consists of 13 residues. The chain's CDR3 is CASSSDRNTEAFF. CDR3 in DNA: TGTGCCAGCAGTAGTGACAGGAACACTGAAGCTTTCTTT.

Here the CDR3 reads CASSTGQFSYNEQFF. The CDR3 bases are TGCGCCAGCAGCACAGGACAGTTCTCCTACAATGAGCAGTTCTTC. The rearrangement uses TRBV5-1 and TRBJ2-1; a weak D match, TRBD1 (6 bases). Trimming left V 4 bases short and J 0 bases short, with 11 bases between. Germline CDR1 SGHRS, CDR2 YFSETQ. There are 15 residues in the CDR3.

This chain links TRBV3-1 (or the pseudogene TRBV3-2) with TRBJ2-3, with D possibly being TRBD2 (7 bases). In germline, CDR1 is LGHDT, CDR2 YNNKEL (reference sequence). The CDR3 length is 16 residues. V was cut by 4 bases and J by 3 bases, with 17 bases left in between. Written as DNA, the CDR3 is TGTGCCAGCAGCCCATGGGGGGAGGGGGTGACAGATACGCAGTATTTT. Translating gives CASSPWGEGVTDTQYF.

The rearrangement links TRBV14 to TRBJ2-3; 7 nucleotides line up with TRBD2. The CDR3 has 16 residues. V lost 6 bases and J lost 1; bases outside the gene matches: 10. Looked up from germline, CDR1 is SGHDN and CDR2 is FVKESK. As DNA, the CDR3 is TGTGCCAGCAGTCTCCCTGGTGCGGGGGGCACAGATACGCAGTATTTT. Its protein product is CASSLPGAGGTDTQYF.

The V call is TRBV19, the J call TRBJ2-7; D is unresolved. Germline values: CDR1 LNHDA, CDR2 SQIVND (reference sequence). V shed 2 bases and J shed 6 bases, with 14 bases lying between them. This CDR3 contains 14 residues. The CDR3 sequence is CASSILPGYGEQYF. The DNA of the CDR3 is TGTGCCAGTAGTATATTGCCAGGTTATGGCGAGCAGTACTTC.

The chain joins TRBV7-3 to TRBJ2-7; D gene unclear. The length of the CDR3 is 13 residues. V shed 1 base and J shed 6 bases, with 10 bases lying between them. The germline gives CDR1 SGHTA, CDR2 FQGTGA. Here the CDR3 DNA reads TGTGCCAGCAGCTTAAACGACATGGGCGAGCAGTACTTC. It translates to CASSLNDMGEQYF.

This rearrangement joins TRBV5-1 to TRBJ2-7; 9 bases fit TRBD2. The CDR3 is 14 residues long. Trimming took 3 bases from V and 4 from J; bases not matched to a gene: 5. Germline values: CDR1 SGHRS, CDR2 YFSETQ. Here the CDR3 DNA reads TGCGCCAGCAGCTGGCGGGGGGGCTCTTACGAGCAGTACTTC. As protein: CASSWRGGSYEQYF.

This clone was observed a single time. The chain is built from TRBV19 and TRBJ1-2; D is unresolved. CDR3 size: 12 residues. V shed 7 bases and J shed 3 bases, with 9 bases lying between them. Per germline, CDR1 LNHDA and CDR2 SQIVND (reference sequence). The DNA of the CDR3 is TGTGCCAGTACCCCCTCGGACTATGGCTACACCTTC. This encodes CASTPSDYGYTF.

Here the CDR3 reads CASSPTYSQETQYF. CDR3 DNA sequence: TGTGCCAGCAGCCCAACCTACTCACAAGAGACCCAGTACTTC. The chain employs TRBV7-9 and TRBJ2-5; unclear D gene. The germline CDR1 and CDR2 sequences are SEHNR and FQNEAQ (reference sequence). V lost 5 bases and J lost 2, with 12 bases in between. The CDR3 loop spans 14 amino acids. Filled out from reference TRBV7-9 and TRBJ2-5, the complete variable domain reads DTGVSQNPRHKITKRGQNVTFRCDPISEHNRLYWYRQTLGQGPEFLTYFQNEAQLEKSRLLSDRFSAERPKGSFSTLEIQRTEQGDSAMYLCASSPTYSQETQYFGPGTRLLVL.

V gene TRBV15 combines with J gene TRBJ1-3; 7 bases line up with TRBD1. The length of the CDR3 is 15 residues. After removal of 6 bases from V and 0 bases from J, the junction contained 5 bases not matched to a gene. Germline CDR1 LNHNV, CDR2 YYDKDF (reference sequence). CDR3 protein: CATRGQRYSGNTIYF. The CDR3 region has the DNA TGTGCCACCAGGGGACAGCGGTACTCTGGAAACACCATATATTTT.

The gene calls are TRBV9 and TRBJ2-5; TRBD2 agrees at 9 bases. J lost 5 bases, V lost 0 bases, and 11 bases had no gene match. Looked up from germline, CDR1 is SGDLS and CDR2 is YYNGEE. CDR3 length equals 17 residues. This chain's CDR3 is CASSVGSSGGFGETQYF. In DNA, the CDR3 is TGTGCCAGCAGCGTAGGATCAAGCGGGGGGTTCGGGGAGACCCAGTACTTC.

This chain connects TRBV19 to TRBJ2-5; 10 positions agree with TRBD2. The CDR3 has 15 amino acids. CDR1 is LNHDA and CDR2 is SQIVND in the germline V gene (reference sequence). V lost 5 bases, J lost 2 bases, and 5 bases stayed unmatched. The CDR3 sequence is CASSGVAGGQETQYF. DNA for the CDR3: TGTGCCAGTAGTGGGGTAGCGGGGGGTCAAGAGACCCAGTACTTC.

This clone was recorded only once. V usage is TRBV19 and J usage is TRBJ1-4; D is uncertain. V gave up 4 bases and J gave up 6 bases, with 3 bases separating them. Germline loops: CDR1 LNHDA, CDR2 SQIVND (reference sequence). The CDR3 has 11 amino acids. The CDR3 loop reads CASSNYEKLFF. The CDR3 bases are TGTGCCAGTAGTAACTATGAAAAACTGTTTTTT.

This chain connects TRBV28 to TRBJ2-7, with TRBD1 matching 7 bases. CDR3 length: 13 residues. The germline CDR1 and CDR2 sequences are MDHEN and SYDVKM. J lost 4 bases, V lost 7 bases, and 7 bases had no gene match. CDR3 bases: TGTGCCAGCATACGGACAGGATCATACGAGCAGTACTTC. It is translated as CASIRTGSYEQYF.

This clone occurred a few times. V and J are TRBV12-3 or TRBV12-4 and TRBJ1-1, with a weak D call TRBD1 (5 bases). V was cut by 7 bases and J by 4 bases, with 13 bases left in between. The CDR3 runs 13 residues. The CDR3 here is CASKLGPGTEAFF. CDR3 sequence (DNA): TGTGCCAGCAAGTTGGGGCCGGGCACTGAAGCTTTCTTT.

This chain uses TRBV4-1 with TRBJ1-3, with D possibly matching TRBD1 (5 bases). This CDR3 spans 16 amino acids. V shed 0 bases and J shed 2 bases, with 11 bases lying between them. Germline V gene data show CDR1 as MGHRA and CDR2 as YSYEKL. CDR3: CASSQDRSGAGNTIYF. The CDR3 DNA is TGCGCCAGCAGCCAAGATCGTTCGGGGGCTGGAAACACCATATATTTT.

V and J are TRBV6-5 and TRBJ2-7, with 9 bases that match TRBD1. Germline values: CDR1 MNHEY, CDR2 SVGAGI. The CDR3 runs 13 residues. With 6 bases clipped from V and 5 bases from J, the junction kept 5 bases outside the gene matches. The CDR3 bases are TGTGCCAGCAGCCCACAGGGGGCCCACGAGCAGTACTTC. Protein product: CASSPQGAHEQYF.

The rearrangement uses TRBV6-5 and TRBJ1-6; no definite D call. There are 14 residues in the CDR3. Germline V gene lookup returns CDR1 MNHEY and CDR2 SVGAGI. With 6 bases removed from V and 14 bases from J, the gap between germline ends came to 20 bases. The DNA for the CDR3 is TGTGCCAGCAGATCGGAGGTGGCTGGTGGAGCCCTCCACTTT. Amino acids: CASRSEVAGGALHF.

The chain has TRBV2 and TRBJ2-7; D may be TRBD1 (5 bases). V was pared by 2 bases and J by 12 bases, with 20 bases between. CDR1 and CDR2 from the germline V gene are SNHLY and FYNNEI. The CDR3 totals 14 residues. The CDR3 sequence is CASSETGAPKGAYF. For the CDR3, the DNA is TGTGCCAGCAGTGAAACTGGGGCCCCAAAAGGAGCGTACTTC. Using reference TRBV2 and TRBJ2-7 for the parts outside the CDR3, the full variable domain is EPEVTQTPSHQVTQMGQEVILRCVPISNHLYFYWYRQILGQKVEFLVSFYNNEISEKSEIFDDQFSVERPDGSNFTLKIRSTKLEDSAMYFCASSETGAPKGAYFGPGTRLTVT.

For the CDR3, the DNA is TGTGCCAGCAGACTCCTGACAGGGGGCGCGGGGAGGGGCACTGAAGCTTTCTTT. It is translated as CASRLLTGGAGRGTEAFF. This sequence joins TRBV7-2 and TRBJ1-1; 10 bases are shared with TRBD1. V gave up 6 bases and J gave up 4 bases; unmatched junction bases: 17. This CDR3 region has 18 residues. Germline lookup yields CDR1 SGHTA and CDR2 FQGNSA.

V usage is TRBV2 and J usage is TRBJ1-1; D remains unclear. The germline V and J ends were trimmed by 2 bases and 4 bases, with 14 bases remaining between them. CDR3 length: 15 amino acids. CDR1 is SNHLY and CDR2 is FYNNEI in the germline V gene. This chain's CDR3 is CASSELAGEATEAFF. The CDR3 region has the DNA TGTGCCAGCAGTGAACTTGCTGGTGAGGCCACTGAAGCTTTCTTT.

The chain couples TRBV28 to TRBJ1-6; TRBD1 matches 7 bases. The CDR3 is made up of 15 amino acids. Germline lookup yields CDR1 MDHEN and CDR2 SYDVKM. The J segment lost 9 bases and the V segment lost 5 bases, leaving 10 bases of the junction unmatched. CDR3 residues: CASSQRQGLISPLHF. In DNA form, the CDR3 reads TGTGCCAGCAGTCAGCGACAGGGTTTAATTTCACCCCTCCACTTT.

The gene calls are TRBV5-6 and TRBJ2-5, with 7 bases identical to TRBD2. The V gene's germline CDR1 is SGHDT and CDR2 YYEEEE. There are 15 residues in the CDR3. V lost 4 bases, J lost 5 bases, and 11 bases stayed unmatched. CDR3 amino acids: CASSRRGGQRETQYF. DNA for the CDR3: TGTGCCAGCAGCCGCCGGGGAGGGCAGAGGGAGACCCAGTACTTC. Filled out from reference TRBV5-6 and TRBJ2-5, the complete variable domain reads DAGVTQSPTHLIKTRGQQVTLRCSPKSGHDTVSWYQQALGQGPQFIFQYYEEEERQRGNFPDRFSGHQFPNYSSELNVNALLLGDSALYLCASSRRGGQRETQYFGPGTRLLVL.

This clone was counted between two and nine times. This chain joins TRBV28 and TRBJ2-1; the D gene is possibly TRBD2 (6 bases). Germline V gene lookup returns CDR1 MDHEN and CDR2 SYDVKM. Trimming took off 3 bases at V and 3 bases at J, with 12 bases between the two ends. CDR3 length equals 15 residues. The CDR3 region has the DNA TGTGCCAGCAGTTTTGATGGGGGAGGCTACAATGAGCAGTTCTTC. Translation: CASSFDGGGYNEQFF.

The rearrangement links TRBV19 to TRBJ2-2, with D hard to call. V was pared by 2 bases and J by 4 bases, with 8 bases between. The CDR3 is 14 residues long. CDR1 and CDR2 (germline): LNHDA, SQIVND (reference sequence). CDR3 in DNA: TGTGCCAGTAGTATACGCGACTTCACCGGGGAGCTGTTTTTT. Protein product: CASSIRDFTGELFF.

J is TRBJ2-7 and V is TRBV7-9; D is possibly TRBD1 (6 bases). There are 14 residues in the CDR3. V was shortened by 4 bases and J by 5 bases, with 15 bases between the two germline ends. The germline V gene encodes CDR1 SEHNR and CDR2 FQNEAQ (reference sequence). The CDR3 bases are TGTGCCAGCAGCTCAGACAGGCTTGCAAACGAGCAGTACTTC. Translation: CASSSDRLANEQYF.